This is a list of T cell receptor beta chains from one sample in a study of OX40 agonist ivuxolimab in advanced cancers. The repertoire was sequenced with immunoSEQ multiplex PCR; TCRdb's copy has only in-frame clones and lacks some. The table records around 83,000 clones, 84% of them present only once. Material: CD4+ or CD8+ T cells sorted from blood, obtained in a trial of the OX40 agonist ivuxolimab. The receptors shown here come from an adult with an advanced solid tumor such as melanoma, head and neck, liver or kidney cancer. The CDR3 runs from the conserved cysteine through the conserved F or W. The D gene is left open where the match is weak. Size values are once, few and many counts, or a class for expanded clones, and some rows have none.

clone_size	d_call	v_call	cdr3_length	j_call	cdr3_nt	cdr3_aa
NA	NA	TRBV11-2	13	TRBJ1-2	TGTGCCAGCAGCCTAGTAGGACAGATGATTTTAACCTTC	CASSLVGQMILTF
few	NA	TRBV18	13	TRBJ1-1	TGTGCCAGCTCACCGAGCTCCGACCGTGAAGCTTTCTTT	CASSPSSDREAFF
NA	NA	TRBV19	14	TRBJ1-5	TGTGCCAGTAGTATACAGGGAAGGGAACAGCCCCAGCATTTT	CASSIQGREQPQHF
once	NA	TRBV27	19	TRBJ2-7	TGTGCCAGCAGTTTAAGGCCCCCGAGGACAGCGAGCAGTTCTTACGAGCAGTACTTC	CASSLRPPRTASSSYEQYF
NA	TRBD1	TRBV7-9	14	TRBJ1-2	TGTGCCAGCAGCAGACAGGGGCCCGGCTATGGCTACACCTTC	CASSRQGPGYGYTF
few	NA	TRBV5-1	16	TRBJ1-1	TGCGCCAGCAGCACTAGACCCCAGGGAGAGAATACTGAAGCTTTCTTT	CASSTRPQGENTEAFF
NA	NA	TRBV6-4	15	TRBJ2-1	TGTGCCAGCAGTCTGTTCTCTAGCTCCTACAATGAGCAGTTCTTC	CASSLFSSSYNEQFF
NA	TRBD1	TRBV19	13	TRBJ2-7	TGTGCCAGTAGGTCGACAGGGAACTACGAGCAGTACTTC	CASRSTGNYEQYF
NA	NA	TRBV7-9	13	TRBJ1-6	TGTGCCAGCAGCTTGCGGGAAGGATCACCCCTCCACTTT	CASSLREGSPLHF
NA	NA	TRBV11-2	16	TRBJ1-5	TGTGCCAGCAGCTTCGGAAGGGAAGGGGGCAATCAGCCCCAGCATTTT	CASSFGREGGNQPQHF
NA	NA	TRBV14	17	TRBJ2-1	TGTGCCAGCAGCTCGACGCGGGGCCAAGGGGCCTACAATGAGCAGTTCTTC	CASSSTRGQGAYNEQFF